One sample yielded the 18 T cell receptor beta chains listed below, sequenced in a study of beta chain features in type 1 diabetes. Study-wide points: TCRB CDR3s from Type 1 diabetes patients were moderately but significantly shorter in all four CD4+ subsets.

TCRB transcripts that were expressed got sequenced, as all of the isolated RNA had been reverse transcribed. The protocol was immunoSEQ multiplex PCR, while the TCRdb copy is restricted to in-frame clones and leaves out a portion. The sample lists roughly 730,000 clones, over 10% occurring once. Antigens for these TCRs are unknown. The specimen sequenced was naive CD4+ T cells from blood. The receptors were gathered from a man aged 18 to 30 with type 1 diabetes.

This clone appeared a few times. The genes are TRBV6-4 and TRBJ2-1; perhaps TRBD2 as D (5 bases). In germline, CDR1 is MRHNA, CDR2 SNTAGT. With 4 bases removed from V and 9 bases from J, the gap between germline ends came to 10 bases. The CDR3 contains 12 residues. CDR3 nucleotide sequence: TGTGCCAGCAGTGTAAATCGGGGTGAGCAGTTCTTC. This codes for CASSVNRGEQFF.

The rearrangement joins TRBV4-1 to TRBJ1-2, with D possibly being TRBD1 (5 bases). The CDR3 is 15 residues long. V was clipped by 3 bases and J by 4 bases, with 15 bases between them. Germline lookup yields CDR1 MGHRA and CDR2 YSYEKL. The CDR3 DNA is TGCGCCAGCAGCCAGGTTGGTCGGGACGGCTATGGCTACACCTTC. Its translation is CASSQVGRDGYGYTF.

A few counts support this clone. The chain is built from TRBV9 and TRBJ1-1, with TRBD1 as a possible D gene (5 bases). V was pared by 3 bases and J by 1 base, with 13 bases between. The CDR3 spans 15 residues. Germline CDR1 and CDR2: SGDLS and YYNGEE. CDR3 nucleotide sequence: TGTGCCAGCAGCGCCTTGGGACTGCGGAACACTGAAGCTTTCTTT. Its translation: CASSALGLRNTEAFF. The complete variable domain, with remaining parts taken from reference TRBV9 and TRBJ1-1, reads DSGVTQTPKHLITATGQRVTLRCSPRSGDLSVYWYQQSLDQGLQFLIQYYNGEERAKGNILERFSAQQFPDLHSELNLSSLELGDSALYFCASSALGLRNTEAFFGQGTRLTVV.

The gene calls are TRBV30 and TRBJ1-5; TRBD1 aligns across 7 bases. The germline V gene encodes CDR1 GTSNPN and CDR2 SVGIG (reference sequence). CDR3 length: 14 amino acids. V shed 1 base, J shed 6 bases, and the junction held 6 bases outside the gene matches. The CDR3 nucleotides read TGTGCCTGGAGTGAGGGGGCAGGGGGTCAGCCCCAGCATTTT. Protein product: CAWSEGAGGQPQHF.

This chain connects TRBV4-1 to TRBJ1-2; 8 positions agree with TRBD1. Germline assignment: CDR1 MGHRA and CDR2 YSYEKL. The CDR3 covers 18 residues. With 0 bases clipped from V and 2 bases from J, the junction kept 11 bases outside the gene matches. In nucleotides, the CDR3 is TGCGCCAGCAGCCAAGATCAAGGTACAGGACAGGGAAACTATGGCTACACCTTC. It translates to CASSQDQGTGQGNYGYTF.

This chain joins TRBV5-1 and TRBJ2-7; D gene ambiguous. Germline CDR1 is SGHRS and CDR2 is YFSETQ. Deletions cut 2 bases from V and 8 bases from J, with 14 bases between. The CDR3 consists of 13 residues. CDR3 in amino acids: CASSFTHEEKQYF. DNA for the CDR3: TGCGCCAGCAGCTTTACGCACGAAGAGAAGCAGTACTTC.

There are a few counts of this clone. The V and J genes are TRBV19 and TRBJ1-2; 9 bases match TRBD1. V shed 5 bases, J shed 8 bases, and the junction held 6 bases outside the gene matches. CDR1 LNHDA and CDR2 SQIVND come from the germline V gene (reference sequence). This CDR3 is 13 amino acids long. DNA of the CDR3: TGTGCCAGTAGTGACAGGGGGGCGGACGGCTACACCTTC. This codes for CASSDRGADGYTF.

This clone was seen a handful of times. This chain links TRBV10-3 with TRBJ1-1, with D hard to call. This CDR3 comprises 13 residues. Germline V gene sequence: CDR1 ENHRY, CDR2 SYGVKD. V was trimmed by 11 bases and J by 0 bases, leaving 13 bases between them. The CDR3 DNA follows: TGTGCCTCCGCCGTGGAGATGAACACTGAAGCTTTCTTT. Its protein is CASAVEMNTEAFF.

This chain joins TRBV19 and TRBJ2-2; D is perhaps TRBD2 (5 bases). CDR3 length equals 14 residues. Trimming cost V 7 bases and J 4 bases, with 13 bases left between them. Germline V gene lookup returns CDR1 LNHDA and CDR2 SQIVND (reference sequence). The CDR3 coding sequence is TGTGCCAGTACCTCATCCGAGGGCACCGGGGAGCTGTTTTTT. Its protein product is CASTSSEGTGELFF.

This clone was seen a handful of times. The chain carries TRBV2 and TRBJ2-2; possible D gene TRBD1, 6 bases. V lost 2 bases to trimming and J lost 6 bases, with 7 bases between them. The CDR3 has 13 amino acids. Germline CDR1 is SNHLY and CDR2 is FYNNEI. Here the CDR3 reads CASSEYRAGELFF. The DNA of the CDR3 is TGTGCCAGCAGTGAATACAGGGCCGGGGAGCTGTTTTTT.

This clone was detected a few times. V usage is TRBV6-5 and J usage is TRBJ2-1; 9 nucleotides match TRBD1. After removal of 5 bases from V and 9 bases from J, the junction contained 8 bases not matched to a gene. The CDR3 consists of 14 residues. The germline gives CDR1 MNHEY, CDR2 SVGAGI. DNA of the CDR3: TGTGCCAGCAGTCCTGGGGACAGGGTCCCTGAGCAGTTCTTC. Its translation: CASSPGDRVPEQFF.

The table lists this clone with a few counts. This rearrangement joins TRBV5-1 to TRBJ2-1; 7 bases fit TRBD1. This CDR3 spans 14 amino acids. V shed 6 bases, J shed 4 bases, and the junction held 7 bases outside the gene matches. In germline, CDR1 is SGHRS, CDR2 YFSETQ. CDR3 DNA: TGCGCCAGCACCACAGGGGAAGGGTACAATGAGCAGTTCTTC. It translates to CASTTGEGYNEQFF.

The chain joins TRBV7-9 to TRBJ1-2, with 10 bases identical to TRBD1. Germline loops: CDR1 SEHNR, CDR2 FQNEAQ (reference sequence). With V trimmed by 4 bases and J by 4 bases, 6 bases remained unmatched. CDR3 length equals 15 residues. CDR3 residues: CASSSSGQGGYGYTF. Here the CDR3 DNA reads TGTGCCAGCAGCTCATCCGGACAGGGGGGCTATGGCTACACCTTC.

This clone was counted a few times. J is TRBJ1-4 and V is TRBV19, with D possibly matching TRBD1 (5 bases). CDR1 is LNHDA, CDR2 SQIVND, per germline (reference sequence). The CDR3 loop spans 14 amino acids. Trimming cost V 5 bases and J 5 bases, with 12 bases left between them. The CDR3 coding sequence is TGTGCCAGTAGTCTCTCAAGGGGAAATGAAAAACTGTTTTTT. Translating it yields CASSLSRGNEKLFF.

This chain links TRBV28 with TRBJ1-5, with D possibly being TRBD1 (6 bases). The CDR3 sequence is 16 residues long. V was pared by 5 bases and J by 2 bases, with 16 bases between. Germline assignment: CDR1 MDHEN and CDR2 SYDVKM. CDR3 sequence reads: CASSPWTARGNQPQHF. DNA for the CDR3: TGTGCCAGCAGTCCCTGGACAGCGAGGGGCAATCAGCCCCAGCATTTT.

This clone has only a few counts. Written as DNA, the CDR3 is TGTGCCAGCAGTTCAATTCGGGGCCGAGATGGCTACGAGCAGTACTTC. It translates to CASSSIRGRDGYEQYF. V usage is TRBV7-2 and J usage is TRBJ2-7; D possibly matches TRBD1 or TRBD2 (5 bases each). The CDR3 contains 16 residues. The germline V and J ends were trimmed by 6 bases and 3 bases, with 21 bases remaining between them. The germline CDR1 and CDR2 sequences are SGHTA and FQGNSA. The whole variable domain, filled in from reference TRBV7-2 and TRBJ2-7, reads GAGVSQSPSNKVTEKGKDVELRCDPISGHTALYWYRQSLGQGLEFLIYFQGNSAPDKSGLPSDRFSAERTGGSVSTLTIQRTQQEDSAVYLCASSSIRGRDGYEQYFGPGTRLTVT.

This clone showed up just a few times. V is TRBV5-4 and J is TRBJ2-5; D is possibly TRBD1 or TRBD2 (7 bases each). The CDR3 runs 16 residues. V dropped 2 bases and J dropped 4 bases, with 18 bases sitting between them. Looked up from germline, CDR1 is SGHNT and CDR2 is YYREEE (reference sequence). The CDR3: CASSFGQAGEGETQYF. The DNA for the CDR3 is TGTGCCAGCAGCTTCGGACAGGCCGGGGAGGGAGAGACCCAGTACTTC.

This clone turned up a few times. The CDR3 coding sequence is TGTGCCAGCAGTTACGCCCAAGGGGGACAGCCCCAGCATTTT. This gives the protein CASSYAQGGQPQHF. The chain links TRBV6-6 to TRBJ1-5, with D perhaps TRBD1 (6 bases). The CDR3 loop spans 14 amino acids. The V and J ends lost 2 bases and 7 bases respectively, with 12 bases between them. The germline CDR1 and CDR2 sequences are MNHNY and SVGAGI (reference sequence).